Listed below are T cell receptor beta chains from one sample, sequenced in a study of cytomegalovirus exposure and HLA in healthy donors. Only in-frame clones appear in the TCRdb table, and some are missing; sequencing was by immunoSEQ multiplex PCR. The table has over 150,000 clones, 70% to 90% seen once. The sequencing sample was made of PBMCs. All receptors come from a human donor in good health. Each CDR3 is given with its conserved first and last residue. The order of the fields is D gene, V gene, J gene, clone size, CDR3 DNA, CDR3 protein. D genes are given only for firm matches. Expanded clones are given a class, and other clones once, few, many or no size at all.

TRBD2	TRBV6-6	TRBJ2-1	-	TGTGCCAGCAGAGAATCTAGCGGTGCCTCCTACAATGAGCAGTTCTTC	CASRESSGASYNEQFF
TRBD1	TRBV6-5	TRBJ1-5	-	TGTGCCAGCAGTCGTGACAGGGGGGACAATCAGCCCCAGCATTTT	CASSRDRGDNQPQHF
-	TRBV5-1	TRBJ2-7	-	TGCGCCAGCACGCTCGGTCCCCGGGGTACCTCCTACGAGCAGTACTTC	CASTLGPRGTSYEQYF
TRBD2	TRBV10-1	TRBJ2-1	-	TGCGCCAGCAGGGATCGAACTAGCGGGGGGAAAAATGAGCAGTTCTTC	CASRDRTSGGKNEQFF
TRBD2	TRBV29-1	TRBJ2-1	few	TGCAGCGGAGGAGGCGGGGGGGCCTCCAATGAGCAGTTCTTC	CSGGGGGASNEQFF
TRBD2	TRBV7-2	TRBJ2-7	-	TGTGCCAGCAGCTTAGGGGGAGGGGCTTACGAGCAGTACTTC	CASSLGGGAYEQYF
TRBD2	TRBV9	TRBJ2-5	-	TGTGCCAGCAGCGTAGCGGGGGGATACTCGGGGACCCAGTACTTC	CASSVAGGYSGTQYF
-	TRBV25-1	TRBJ1-3	-	TGTGCCAGCAGTTACTTCCAGGGCTCTGGAAACACCATATATTTT	CASSYFQGSGNTIYF
-	TRBV5-4	TRBJ2-7	many	TGTGCCAGCAGCTTGGTGGCAGGGTCGGGCGAGCAGTACTTC	CASSLVAGSGEQYF
-	TRBV11-2	TRBJ2-3	-	TGTGCCAGCAGCATACGGTCAGATACGCAGTATTTT	CASSIRSDTQYF